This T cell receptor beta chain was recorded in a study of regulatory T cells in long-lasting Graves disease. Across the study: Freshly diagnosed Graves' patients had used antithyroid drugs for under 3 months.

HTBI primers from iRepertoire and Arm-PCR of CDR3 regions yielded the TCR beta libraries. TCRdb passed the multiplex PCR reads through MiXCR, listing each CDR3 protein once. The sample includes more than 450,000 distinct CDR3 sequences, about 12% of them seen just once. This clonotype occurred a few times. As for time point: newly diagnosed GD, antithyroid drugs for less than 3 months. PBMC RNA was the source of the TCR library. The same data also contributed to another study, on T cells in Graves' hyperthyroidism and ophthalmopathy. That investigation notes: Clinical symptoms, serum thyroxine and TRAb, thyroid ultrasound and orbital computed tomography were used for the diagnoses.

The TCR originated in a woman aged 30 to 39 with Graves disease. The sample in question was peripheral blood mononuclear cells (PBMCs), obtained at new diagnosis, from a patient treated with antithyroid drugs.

The CDR3 here is CASSYEGGAPNEQYF. The CDR3 nucleotides are TGTGCCAGCAGTTACGAGGGAGGGGCGCCTAACGAGCAGTACTTC. The J gene is TRBJ2-7, the V gene TRBV6-5; 7 bases line up with TRBD2. J lost 5 bases, V lost 2 bases, and 9 bases had no gene match. The CDR3 loop spans 15 amino acids. Germline CDR1 MNHEY, CDR2 SVGAGI.